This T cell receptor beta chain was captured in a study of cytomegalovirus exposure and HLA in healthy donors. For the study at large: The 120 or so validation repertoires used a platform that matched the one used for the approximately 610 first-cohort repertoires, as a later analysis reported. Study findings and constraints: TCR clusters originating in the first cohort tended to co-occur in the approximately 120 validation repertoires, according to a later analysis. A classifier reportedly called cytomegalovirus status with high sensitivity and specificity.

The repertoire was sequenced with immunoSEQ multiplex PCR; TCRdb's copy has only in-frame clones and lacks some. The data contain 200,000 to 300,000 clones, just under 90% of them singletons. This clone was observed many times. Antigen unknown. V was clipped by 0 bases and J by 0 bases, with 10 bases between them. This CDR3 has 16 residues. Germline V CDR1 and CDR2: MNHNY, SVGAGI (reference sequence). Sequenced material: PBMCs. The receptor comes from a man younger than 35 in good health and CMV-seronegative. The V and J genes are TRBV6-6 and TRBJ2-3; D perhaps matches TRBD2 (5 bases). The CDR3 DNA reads TGTGCCAGCAGTTACTCGAGGGCCCCTAGCACAGATACGCAGTATTTT. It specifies CASSYSRAPSTDTQYF.